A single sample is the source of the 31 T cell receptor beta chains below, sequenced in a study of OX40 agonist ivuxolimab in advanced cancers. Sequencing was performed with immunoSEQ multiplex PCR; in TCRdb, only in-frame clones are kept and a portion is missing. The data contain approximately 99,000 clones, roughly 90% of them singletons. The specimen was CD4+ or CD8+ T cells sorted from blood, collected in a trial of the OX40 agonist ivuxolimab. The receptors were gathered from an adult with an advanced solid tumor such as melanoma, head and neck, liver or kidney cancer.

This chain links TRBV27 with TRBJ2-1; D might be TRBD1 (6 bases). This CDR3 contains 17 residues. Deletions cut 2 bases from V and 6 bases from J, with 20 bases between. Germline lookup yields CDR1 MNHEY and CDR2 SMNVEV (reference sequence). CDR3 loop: CASSLKGNRVGGNEQFF. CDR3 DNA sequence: TGTGCCAGCAGTTTAAAGGGAAACAGGGTAGGGGGCAATGAGCAGTTCTTC.

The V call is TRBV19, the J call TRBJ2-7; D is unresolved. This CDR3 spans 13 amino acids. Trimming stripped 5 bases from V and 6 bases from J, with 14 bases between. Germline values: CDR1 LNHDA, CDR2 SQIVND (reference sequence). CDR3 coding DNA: TGTGCCAGTAGTTGGAGTGAAGGGTCCGAGCAGTACTTC. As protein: CASSWSEGSEQYF.

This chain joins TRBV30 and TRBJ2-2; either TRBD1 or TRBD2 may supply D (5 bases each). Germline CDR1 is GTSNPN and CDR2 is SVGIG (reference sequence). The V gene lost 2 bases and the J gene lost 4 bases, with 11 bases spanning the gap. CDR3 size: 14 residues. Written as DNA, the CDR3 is TGTGCCTGGAGTAGGACACGGGGCACCGGGGAGCTGTTTTTT. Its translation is CAWSRTRGTGELFF.

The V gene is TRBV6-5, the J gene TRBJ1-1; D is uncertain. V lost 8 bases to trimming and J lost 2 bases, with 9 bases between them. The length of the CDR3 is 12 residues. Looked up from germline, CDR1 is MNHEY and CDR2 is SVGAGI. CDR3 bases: TGTGCCAGCGAAAAGGTAAACACTGAAGCTTTCTTT. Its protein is CASEKVNTEAFF.

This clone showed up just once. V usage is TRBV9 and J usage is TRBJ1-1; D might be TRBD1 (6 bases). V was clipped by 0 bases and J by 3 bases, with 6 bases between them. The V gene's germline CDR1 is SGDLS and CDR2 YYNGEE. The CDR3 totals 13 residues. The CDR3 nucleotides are TGTGCCAGCAGCGTAGAGGGGGACACTGAAGCTTTCTTT. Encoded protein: CASSVEGDTEAFF.

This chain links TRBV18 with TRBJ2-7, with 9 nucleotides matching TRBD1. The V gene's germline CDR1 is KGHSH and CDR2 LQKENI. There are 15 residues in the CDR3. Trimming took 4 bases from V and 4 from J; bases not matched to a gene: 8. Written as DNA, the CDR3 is TGTGCCAGCTCACTTGGACAGGGGAAATCATACGAGCAGTACTTC. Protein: CASSLGQGKSYEQYF.

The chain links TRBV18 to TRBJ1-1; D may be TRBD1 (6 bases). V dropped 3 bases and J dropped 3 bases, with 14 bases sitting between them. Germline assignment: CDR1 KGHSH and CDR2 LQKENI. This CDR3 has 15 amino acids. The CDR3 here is CASSPKAGADTEAFF. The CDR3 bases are TGTGCCAGCTCACCCAAAGCAGGGGCAGACACTGAAGCTTTCTTT.

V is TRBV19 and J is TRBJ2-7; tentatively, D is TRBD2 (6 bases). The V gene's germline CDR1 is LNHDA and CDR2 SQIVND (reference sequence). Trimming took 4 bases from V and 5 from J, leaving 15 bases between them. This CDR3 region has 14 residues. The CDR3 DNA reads TGTGCCAGTAGTAAGGAGACGGAGGGTGACGAGCAGTACTTC. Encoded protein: CASSKETEGDEQYF.

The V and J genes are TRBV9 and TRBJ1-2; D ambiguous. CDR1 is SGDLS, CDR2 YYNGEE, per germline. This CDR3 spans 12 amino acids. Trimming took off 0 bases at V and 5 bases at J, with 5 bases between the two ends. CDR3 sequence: CASSVEDYGYTF. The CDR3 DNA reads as TGTGCCAGCAGCGTAGAGGATTATGGCTACACCTTC. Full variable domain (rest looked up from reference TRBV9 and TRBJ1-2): DSGVTQTPKHLITATGQRVTLRCSPRSGDLSVYWYQQSLDQGLQFLIQYYNGEERAKGNILERFSAQQFPDLHSELNLSSLELGDSALYFCASSVEDYGYTFGSGTRLTVV.

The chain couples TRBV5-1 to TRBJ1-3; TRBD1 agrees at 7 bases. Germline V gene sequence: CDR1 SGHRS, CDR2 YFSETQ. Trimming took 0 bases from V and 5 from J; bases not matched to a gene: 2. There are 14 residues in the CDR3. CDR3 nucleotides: TGCGCCAGCAGCTTGGGACAGGGCAGAAACACCATATATTTT. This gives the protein CASSLGQGRNTIYF.

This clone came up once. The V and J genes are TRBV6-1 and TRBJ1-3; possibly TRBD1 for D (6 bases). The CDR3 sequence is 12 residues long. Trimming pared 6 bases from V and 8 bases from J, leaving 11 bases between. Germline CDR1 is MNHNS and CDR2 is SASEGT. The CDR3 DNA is TGTGCCAGCAGAGCTACAGGGTACACCATATATTTT. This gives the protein CASRATGYTIYF.

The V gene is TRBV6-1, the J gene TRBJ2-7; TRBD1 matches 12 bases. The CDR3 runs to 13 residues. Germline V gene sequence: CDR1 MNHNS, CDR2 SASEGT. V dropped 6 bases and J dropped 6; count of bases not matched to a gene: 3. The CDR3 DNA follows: TGTGCCAGCAGGGGGACAGGGGGCATCGAGCAGTACTTC. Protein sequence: CASRGTGGIEQYF.

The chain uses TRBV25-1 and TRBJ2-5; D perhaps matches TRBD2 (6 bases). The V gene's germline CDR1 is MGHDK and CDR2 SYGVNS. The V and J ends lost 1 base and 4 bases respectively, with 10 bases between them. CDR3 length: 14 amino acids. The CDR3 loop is CASSESTGAETQYF. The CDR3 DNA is TGTGCCAGCAGTGAATCCACGGGAGCAGAGACCCAGTACTTC.

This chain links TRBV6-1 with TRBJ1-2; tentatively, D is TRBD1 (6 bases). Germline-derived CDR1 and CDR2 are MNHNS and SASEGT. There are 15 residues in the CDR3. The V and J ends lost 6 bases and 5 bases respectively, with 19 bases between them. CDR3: CASSVQGSDGYGYTF. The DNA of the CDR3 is TGTGCCAGCAGCGTACAGGGTAGCGACGGATATGGCTACACCTTC.

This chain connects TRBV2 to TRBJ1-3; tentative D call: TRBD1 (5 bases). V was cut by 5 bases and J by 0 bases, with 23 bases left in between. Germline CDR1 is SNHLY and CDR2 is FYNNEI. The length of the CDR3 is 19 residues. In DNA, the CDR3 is TGTGCCAGCAGTCTCGACCCATCATCGGGACCGTACTCTGGAAACACCATATATTTT. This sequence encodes CASSLDPSSGPYSGNTIYF.

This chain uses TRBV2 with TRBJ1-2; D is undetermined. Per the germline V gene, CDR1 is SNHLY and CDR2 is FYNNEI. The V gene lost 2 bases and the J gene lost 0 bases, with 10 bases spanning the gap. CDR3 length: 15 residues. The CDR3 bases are TGTGCCAGCAGTGAAAAGAGCACCACTAACTATGGCTACACCTTC. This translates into CASSEKSTTNYGYTF.

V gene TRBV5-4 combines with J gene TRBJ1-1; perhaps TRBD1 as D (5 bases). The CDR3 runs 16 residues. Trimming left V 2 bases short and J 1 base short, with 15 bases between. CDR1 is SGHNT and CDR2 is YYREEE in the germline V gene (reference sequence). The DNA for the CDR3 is TGTGCCAGCAGCTTAAAGGGTGGGGGACCGAACACTGAAGCTTTCTTT. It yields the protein CASSLKGGGPNTEAFF.

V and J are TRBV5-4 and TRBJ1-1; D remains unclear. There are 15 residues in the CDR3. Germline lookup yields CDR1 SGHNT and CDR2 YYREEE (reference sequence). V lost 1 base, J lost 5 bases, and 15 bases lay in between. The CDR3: CASSLRIWAGTEAFF. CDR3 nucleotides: TGTGCCAGCAGCTTGAGAATCTGGGCTGGTACTGAAGCTTTCTTT.

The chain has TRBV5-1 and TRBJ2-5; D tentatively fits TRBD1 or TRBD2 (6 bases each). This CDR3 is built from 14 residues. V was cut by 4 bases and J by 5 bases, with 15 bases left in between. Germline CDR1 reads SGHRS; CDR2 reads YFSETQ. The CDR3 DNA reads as TGCGCCAGCAGCGGAGGGGGTGTTCGGGAGACCCAGTACTTC. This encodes CASSGGGVRETQYF.

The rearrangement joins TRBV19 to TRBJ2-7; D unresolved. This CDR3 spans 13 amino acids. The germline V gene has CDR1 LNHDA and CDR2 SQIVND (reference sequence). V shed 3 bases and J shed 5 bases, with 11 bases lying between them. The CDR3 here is CASSMGWIDEQYF. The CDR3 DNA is TGTGCCAGTAGTATGGGCTGGATCGACGAGCAGTACTTC.

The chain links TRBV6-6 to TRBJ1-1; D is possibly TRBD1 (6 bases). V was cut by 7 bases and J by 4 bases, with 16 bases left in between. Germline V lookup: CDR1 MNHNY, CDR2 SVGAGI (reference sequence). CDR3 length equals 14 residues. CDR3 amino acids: CASTPQGWTTEAFF. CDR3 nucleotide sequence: TGTGCCAGCACCCCACAGGGATGGACCACTGAAGCTTTCTTT.

The CDR3 bases are TGCGCCAGCAGCTTGGAGGTGTGGCCGATGAACACTGAAGCTTTCTTT. Translating it yields CASSLEVWPMNTEAFF. The chain links TRBV5-1 to TRBJ1-1; D ambiguous. CDR1 is SGHRS and CDR2 is YFSETQ in the germline V gene. V lost 0 bases to trimming and J lost 0 bases, with 12 bases between them. This CDR3 region has 16 residues.

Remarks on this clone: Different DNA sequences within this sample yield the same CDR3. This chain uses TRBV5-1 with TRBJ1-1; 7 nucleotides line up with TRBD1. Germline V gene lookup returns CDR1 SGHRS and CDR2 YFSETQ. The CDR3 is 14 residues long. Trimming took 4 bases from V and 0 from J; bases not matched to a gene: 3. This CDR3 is CASSPGTVNTEAFF. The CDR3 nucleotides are TGCGCCAGCAGCCCCGGGACAGTGAACACTGAAGCTTTCTTT.

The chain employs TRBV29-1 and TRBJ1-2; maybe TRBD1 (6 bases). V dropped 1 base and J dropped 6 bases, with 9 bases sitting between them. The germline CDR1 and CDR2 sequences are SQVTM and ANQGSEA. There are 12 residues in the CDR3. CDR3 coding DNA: TGCAGCGTTGAAGTGGGGGCTAATGGCTACACCTTC. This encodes CSVEVGANGYTF.

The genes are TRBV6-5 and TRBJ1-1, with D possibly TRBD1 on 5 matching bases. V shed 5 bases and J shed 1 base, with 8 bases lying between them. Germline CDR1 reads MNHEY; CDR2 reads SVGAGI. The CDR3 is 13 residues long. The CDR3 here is CASSADKNTEAFF. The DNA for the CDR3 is TGTGCCAGCAGTGCGGACAAGAACACTGAAGCTTTCTTT.

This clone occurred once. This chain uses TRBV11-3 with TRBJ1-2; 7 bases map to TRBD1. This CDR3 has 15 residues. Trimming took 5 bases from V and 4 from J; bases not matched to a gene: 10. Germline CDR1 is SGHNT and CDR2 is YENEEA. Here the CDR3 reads CASSPGGQTSYGYTF. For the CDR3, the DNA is TGTGCCAGCAGCCCCGGGGGACAGACATCCTATGGCTACACCTTC.

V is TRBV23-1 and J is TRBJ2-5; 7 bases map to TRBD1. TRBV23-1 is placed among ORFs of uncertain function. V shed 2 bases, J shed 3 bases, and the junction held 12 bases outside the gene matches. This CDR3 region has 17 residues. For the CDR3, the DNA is TGCGCCAGCAGTCAACCCCTTGACAGGGACATTGAAGAGACCCAGTACTTC. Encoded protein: CASSQPLDRDIEETQYF.

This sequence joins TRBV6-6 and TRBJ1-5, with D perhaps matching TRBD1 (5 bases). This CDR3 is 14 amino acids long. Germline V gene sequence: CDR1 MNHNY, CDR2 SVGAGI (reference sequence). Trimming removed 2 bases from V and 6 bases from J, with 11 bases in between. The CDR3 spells CASSYLGDVQPQHF. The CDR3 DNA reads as TGTGCCAGCAGTTACCTGGGGGATGTTCAGCCCCAGCATTTT.

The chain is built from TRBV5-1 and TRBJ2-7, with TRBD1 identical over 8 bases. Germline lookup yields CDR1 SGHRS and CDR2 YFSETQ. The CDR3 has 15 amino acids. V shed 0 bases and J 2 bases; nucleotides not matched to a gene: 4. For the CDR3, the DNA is TGCGCCAGCAGCTTGGAGGGACAGGTAACCTACGAGCAGTACTTC. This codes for CASSLEGQVTYEQYF.

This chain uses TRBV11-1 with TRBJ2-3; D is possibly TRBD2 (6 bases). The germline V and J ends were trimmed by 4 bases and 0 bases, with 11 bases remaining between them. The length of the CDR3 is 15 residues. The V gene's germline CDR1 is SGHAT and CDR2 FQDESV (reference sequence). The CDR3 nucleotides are TGTGCCAGCAGCTCAAGGACTATGAGCACAGATACGCAGTATTTT. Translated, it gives CASSSRTMSTDTQYF.

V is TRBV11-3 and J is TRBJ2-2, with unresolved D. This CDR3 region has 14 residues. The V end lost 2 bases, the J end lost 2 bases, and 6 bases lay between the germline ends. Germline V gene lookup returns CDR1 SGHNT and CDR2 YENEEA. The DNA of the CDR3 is TGTGCCAGCAGCTTAAGTGGAAACACCGGGGAGCTGTTTTTT. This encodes CASSLSGNTGELFF.